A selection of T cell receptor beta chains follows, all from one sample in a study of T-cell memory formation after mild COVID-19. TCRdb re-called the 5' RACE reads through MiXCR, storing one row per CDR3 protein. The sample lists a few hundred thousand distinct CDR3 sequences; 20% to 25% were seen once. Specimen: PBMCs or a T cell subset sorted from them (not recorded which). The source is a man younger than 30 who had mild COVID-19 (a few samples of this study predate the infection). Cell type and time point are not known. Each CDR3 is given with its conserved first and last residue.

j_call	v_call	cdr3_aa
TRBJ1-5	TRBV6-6	CASSYGAEPQHF
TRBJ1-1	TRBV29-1	CSGERNTEAFF
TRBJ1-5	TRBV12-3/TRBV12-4	CASSPDRVYQPQHF
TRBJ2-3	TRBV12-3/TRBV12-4	CASRGTGGSTDTQYF
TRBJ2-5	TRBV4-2	CASSPNSGQAVQETQYF
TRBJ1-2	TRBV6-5	CASRKDSANYGYTF
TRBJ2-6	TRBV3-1	CASSRFMGAGANVLTF
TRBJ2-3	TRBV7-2	CASSLERGRTQYF
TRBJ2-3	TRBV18	CASSPLAGQYTDTQYF
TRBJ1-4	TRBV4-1	CASSHEDRVNEKLFF
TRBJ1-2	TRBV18	CASSPEQGNGYTF
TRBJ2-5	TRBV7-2	CASSLDAGGQETQYF
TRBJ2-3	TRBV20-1	CSAIGGAASTDTQYF
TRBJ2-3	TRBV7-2	CASSLALGGTDTQYF
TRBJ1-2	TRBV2	CASSIQGGLYGYTF